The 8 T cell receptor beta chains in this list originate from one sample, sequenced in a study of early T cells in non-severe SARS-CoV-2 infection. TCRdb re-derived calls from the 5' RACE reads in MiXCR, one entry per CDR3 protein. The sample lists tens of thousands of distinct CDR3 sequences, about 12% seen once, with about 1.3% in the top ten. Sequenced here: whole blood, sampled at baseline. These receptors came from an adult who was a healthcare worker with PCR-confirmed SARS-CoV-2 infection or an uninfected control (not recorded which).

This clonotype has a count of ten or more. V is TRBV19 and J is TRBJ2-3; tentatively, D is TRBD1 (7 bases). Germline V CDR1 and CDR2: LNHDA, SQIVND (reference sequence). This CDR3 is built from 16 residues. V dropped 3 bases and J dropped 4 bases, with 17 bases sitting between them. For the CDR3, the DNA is TGTGCCAGTAGTATCTGGGCAGGGGGGATCCCAGATACGCAGTATTTT. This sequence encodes CASSIWAGGIPDTQYF.

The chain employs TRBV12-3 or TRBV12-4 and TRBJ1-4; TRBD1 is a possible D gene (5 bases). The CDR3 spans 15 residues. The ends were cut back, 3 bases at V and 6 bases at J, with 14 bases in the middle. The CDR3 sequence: CASSFERDHDEKLFF. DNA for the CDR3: TGTGCCAGCAGTTTCGAAAGGGACCATGATGAAAAACTGTTTTTT.

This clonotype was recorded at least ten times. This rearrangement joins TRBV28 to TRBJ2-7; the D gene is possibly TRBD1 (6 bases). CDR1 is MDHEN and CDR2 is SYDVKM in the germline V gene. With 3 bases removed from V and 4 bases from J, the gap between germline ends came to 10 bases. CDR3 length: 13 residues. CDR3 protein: CASSLGHSYEQYF. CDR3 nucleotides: TGTGCCAGCAGTTTGGGACACTCTTACGAGCAGTACTTC. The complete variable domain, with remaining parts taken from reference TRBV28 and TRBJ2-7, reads DVKVTQSSRYLVKRTGEKVFLECVQDMDHENMFWYRQDPGLGLRLIYFSYDVKMKEKGDIPEGYSVSREKKERFSLILESASTNQTSMYLCASSLGHSYEQYFGPGTRLTVT.

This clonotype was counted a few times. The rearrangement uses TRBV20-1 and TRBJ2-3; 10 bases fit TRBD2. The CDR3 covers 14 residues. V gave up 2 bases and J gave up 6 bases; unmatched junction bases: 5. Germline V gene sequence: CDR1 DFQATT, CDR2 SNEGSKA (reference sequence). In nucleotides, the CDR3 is TGCAGTGCTAGACTAGCGGGGGTTCCCGATACGCAGTATTTT. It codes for CSARLAGVPDTQYF.

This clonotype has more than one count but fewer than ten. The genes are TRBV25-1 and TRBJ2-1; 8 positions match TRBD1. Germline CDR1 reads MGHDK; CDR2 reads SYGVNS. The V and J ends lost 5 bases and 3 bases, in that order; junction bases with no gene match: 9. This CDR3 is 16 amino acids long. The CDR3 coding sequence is TGTGCCAGCAGTAGATCCGGGACAGGAAGCTACAATGAGCAGTTCTTC. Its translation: CASSRSGTGSYNEQFF.

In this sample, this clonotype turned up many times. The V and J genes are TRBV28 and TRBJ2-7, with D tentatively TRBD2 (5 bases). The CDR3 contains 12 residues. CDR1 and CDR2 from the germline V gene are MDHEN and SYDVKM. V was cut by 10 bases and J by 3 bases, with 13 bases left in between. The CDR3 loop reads CATDTSRYEQYF. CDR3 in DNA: TGTGCCACCGATACTAGTCGCTACGAGCAGTACTTC.

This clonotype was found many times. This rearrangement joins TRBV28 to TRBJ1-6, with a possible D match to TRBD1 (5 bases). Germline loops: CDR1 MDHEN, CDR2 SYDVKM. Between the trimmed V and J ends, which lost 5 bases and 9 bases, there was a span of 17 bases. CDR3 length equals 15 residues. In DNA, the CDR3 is TGTGCCAGCAGTGGATCGGCGGGGCAGGGTTCACCCCTCCACTTT. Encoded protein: CASSGSAGQGSPLHF.

The CDR3 is CASSLDWRDTLYEQYF. The CDR3, as DNA: TGTGCCAGCAGCTTAGATTGGAGGGACACTCTCTACGAGCAGTACTTC. The chain is built from TRBV11-2 and TRBJ2-7; D possibly matches TRBD1 or TRBD2 (6 bases each). Germline V lookup: CDR1 SGHAT, CDR2 FQNNGV. CDR3 length: 16 residues. Deletions cut 0 bases from V and 3 bases from J, with 15 bases between.